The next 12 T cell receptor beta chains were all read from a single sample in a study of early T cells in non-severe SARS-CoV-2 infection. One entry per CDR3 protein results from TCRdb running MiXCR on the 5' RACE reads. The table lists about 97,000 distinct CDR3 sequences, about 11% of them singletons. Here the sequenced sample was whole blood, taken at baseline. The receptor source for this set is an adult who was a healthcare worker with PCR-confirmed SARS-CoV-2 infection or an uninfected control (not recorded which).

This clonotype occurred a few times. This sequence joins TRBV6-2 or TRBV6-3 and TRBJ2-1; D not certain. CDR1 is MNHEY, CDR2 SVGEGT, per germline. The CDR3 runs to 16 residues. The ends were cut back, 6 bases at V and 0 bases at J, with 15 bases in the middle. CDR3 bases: TGTGCCAGCAGCCGTGGAAGCCAGAGCTCCTACAATGAGCAGTTCTTC. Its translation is CASSRGSQSSYNEQFF.

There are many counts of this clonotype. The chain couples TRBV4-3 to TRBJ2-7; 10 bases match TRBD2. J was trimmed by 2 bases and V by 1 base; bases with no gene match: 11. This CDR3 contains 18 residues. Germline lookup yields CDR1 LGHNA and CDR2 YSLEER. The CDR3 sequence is CASSQAWVAGGIPYEQYF. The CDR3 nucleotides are TGCGCCAGCAGCCAAGCCTGGGTAGCGGGAGGAATACCCTACGAGCAGTACTTC.

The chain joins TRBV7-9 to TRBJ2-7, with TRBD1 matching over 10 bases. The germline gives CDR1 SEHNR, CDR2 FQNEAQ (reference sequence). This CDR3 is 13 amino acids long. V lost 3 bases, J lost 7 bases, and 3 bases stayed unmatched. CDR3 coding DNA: TGTGCCAGCAGCTTGACAGGGGGCGGAGAGCAGTACTTC. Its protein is CASSLTGGGEQYF.

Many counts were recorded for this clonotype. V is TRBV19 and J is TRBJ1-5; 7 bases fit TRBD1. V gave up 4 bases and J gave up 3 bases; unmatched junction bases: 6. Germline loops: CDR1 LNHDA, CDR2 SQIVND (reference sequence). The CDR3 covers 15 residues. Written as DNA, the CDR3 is TGTGCCAGTAGTAGATCGGGACAGTTCAATCAGCCCCAGCATTTT. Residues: CASSRSGQFNQPQHF.

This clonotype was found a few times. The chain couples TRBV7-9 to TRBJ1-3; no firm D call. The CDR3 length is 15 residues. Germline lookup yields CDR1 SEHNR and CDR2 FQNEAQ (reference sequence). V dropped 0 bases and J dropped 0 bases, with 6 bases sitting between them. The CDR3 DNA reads TGTGCCAGCAGCTTAGCAGGGAGCTCTGGAAACACCATATATTTT. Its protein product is CASSLAGSSGNTIYF.

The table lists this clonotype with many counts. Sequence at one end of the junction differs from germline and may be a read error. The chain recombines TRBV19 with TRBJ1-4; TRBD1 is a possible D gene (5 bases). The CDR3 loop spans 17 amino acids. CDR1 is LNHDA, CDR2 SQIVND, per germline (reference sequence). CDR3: CASSMVGRRGSNEKLFF. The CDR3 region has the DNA TGTGCCAGTAGTATGGTGGGTCGGAGGGGATCTAACGAAAAACTGTTTTTT. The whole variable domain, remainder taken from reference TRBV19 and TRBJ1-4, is DGGITQSPKYLFRKEGQNVTLSCEQNLNHDAMYWYRQDPGQGLRLIYYSQIVNDFQKGDIAEGYSVSREKKESFPLTVTSAQKNPTAFYLCASSMVGRRGSNEKLFFGSGTQLSVL.

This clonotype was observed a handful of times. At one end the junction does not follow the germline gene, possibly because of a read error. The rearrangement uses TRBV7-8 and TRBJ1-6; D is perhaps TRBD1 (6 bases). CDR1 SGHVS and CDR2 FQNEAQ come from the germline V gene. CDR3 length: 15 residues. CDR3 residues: CASSLDGQGHSPLHF. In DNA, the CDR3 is TGTGCCAGCAGCTTAGACGGCCAGGGGCATTCACCCCTCCATTTT.

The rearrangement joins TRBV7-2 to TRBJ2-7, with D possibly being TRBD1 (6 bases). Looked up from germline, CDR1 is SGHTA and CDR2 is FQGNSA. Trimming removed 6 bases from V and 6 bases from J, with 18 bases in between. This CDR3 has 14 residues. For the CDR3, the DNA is TGTGCCAGCAGACGGGGAGACAGGTCTTCCGAGCAGTACTTC. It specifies CASRRGDRSSEQYF. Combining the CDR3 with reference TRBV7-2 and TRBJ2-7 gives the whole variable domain GAGVSQSPSNKVTEKGKDVELRCDPISGHTALYWYRQSLGQGLEFLIYFQGNSAPDKSGLPSDRFSAERTGGSVSTLTIQRTQQEDSAVYLCASRRGDRSSEQYFGPGTRLTVT.

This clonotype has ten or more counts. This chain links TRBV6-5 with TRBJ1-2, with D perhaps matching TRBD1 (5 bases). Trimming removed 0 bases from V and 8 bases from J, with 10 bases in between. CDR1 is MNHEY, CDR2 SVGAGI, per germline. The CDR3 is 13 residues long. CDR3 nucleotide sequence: TGTGCCAGCAGTTACTCGACACAGGCGGGCTACACCTTC. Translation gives CASSYSTQAGYTF.

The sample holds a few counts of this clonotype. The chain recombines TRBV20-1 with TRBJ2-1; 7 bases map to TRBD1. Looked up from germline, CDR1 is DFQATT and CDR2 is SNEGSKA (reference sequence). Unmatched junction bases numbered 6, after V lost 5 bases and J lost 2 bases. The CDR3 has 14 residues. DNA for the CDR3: TGCAGTGCTGGACGACAGGGCACCTACAATGAGCAGTTCTTC. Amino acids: CSAGRQGTYNEQFF.

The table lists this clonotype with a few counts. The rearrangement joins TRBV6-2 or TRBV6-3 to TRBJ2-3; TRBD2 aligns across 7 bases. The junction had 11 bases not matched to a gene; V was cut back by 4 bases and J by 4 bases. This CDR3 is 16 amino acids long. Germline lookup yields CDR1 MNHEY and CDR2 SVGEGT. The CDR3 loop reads CASSSFLAEEADTQYF. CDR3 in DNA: TGTGCCAGCAGTTCCTTTCTAGCGGAAGAGGCAGATACGCAGTATTTT.

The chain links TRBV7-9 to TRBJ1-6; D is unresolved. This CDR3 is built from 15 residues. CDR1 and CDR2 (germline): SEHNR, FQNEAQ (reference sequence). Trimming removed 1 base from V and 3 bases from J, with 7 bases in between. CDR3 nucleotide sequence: TGTGCCAGCAGCTTAGGCGGAATCTATAATTCACCCCTCCACTTT. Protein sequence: CASSLGGIYNSPLHF. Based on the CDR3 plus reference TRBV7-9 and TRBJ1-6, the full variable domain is DTGVSQNPRHKITKRGQNVTFRCDPISEHNRLYWYRQTLGQGPEFLTYFQNEAQLEKSRLLSDRFSAERPKGSFSTLEIQRTEQGDSAMYLCASSLGGIYNSPLHFGNGTRLTVT.